This T cell receptor (beta chain) was observed in a study of OX40 agonist ivuxolimab in advanced cancers. Study context: The group had a mean age of approximately 60 years, ranged from about 23 to 85, and was 80% to 85% male.

V was clipped by 4 bases and J by 4 bases; unmatched bases: 6. Germline CDR1 reads SGHNT; CDR2 reads YYREEE (reference sequence). This CDR3 is 16 amino acids long. Generated by immunoSEQ multiplex PCR, the TCRdb table keeps only in-frame clones and is missing some. This table holds 45,000 to 65,000 clones, 75% to 85% found once. Material: CD4+ or CD8+ T cells sorted from blood, obtained in a trial of the OX40 agonist ivuxolimab. The V call is TRBV5-4, the J call TRBJ2-1; the match to TRBD2 covers 12 bases. The sequence was obtained from an adult with an advanced solid tumor such as melanoma, head and neck, liver or kidney cancer. The CDR3 nucleotides read TGTGCCAGCAGCCCCCGGACTAGCGGGGTGTACAATGAGCAGTTCTTC. It specifies CASSPRTSGVYNEQFF.